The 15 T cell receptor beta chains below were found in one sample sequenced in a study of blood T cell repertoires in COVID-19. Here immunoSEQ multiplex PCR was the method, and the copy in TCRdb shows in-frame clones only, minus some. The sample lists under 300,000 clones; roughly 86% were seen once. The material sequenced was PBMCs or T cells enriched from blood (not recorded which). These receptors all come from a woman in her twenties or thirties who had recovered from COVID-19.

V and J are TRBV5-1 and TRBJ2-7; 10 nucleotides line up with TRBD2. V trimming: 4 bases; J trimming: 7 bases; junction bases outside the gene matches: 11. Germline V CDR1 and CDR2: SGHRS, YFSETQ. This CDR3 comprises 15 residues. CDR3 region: CASSLEGSGGREQYF. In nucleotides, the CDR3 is TGCGCCAGCAGCCTGGAGGGTAGCGGGGGGCGTGAGCAGTACTTC.

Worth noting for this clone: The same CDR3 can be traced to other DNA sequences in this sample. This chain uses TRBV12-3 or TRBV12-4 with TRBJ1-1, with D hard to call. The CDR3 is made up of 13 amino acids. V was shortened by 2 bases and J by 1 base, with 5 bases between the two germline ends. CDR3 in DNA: TGTGCCAGCAGTTTAACCGGGAACACTGAAGCTTTCTTT. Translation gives CASSLTGNTEAFF.

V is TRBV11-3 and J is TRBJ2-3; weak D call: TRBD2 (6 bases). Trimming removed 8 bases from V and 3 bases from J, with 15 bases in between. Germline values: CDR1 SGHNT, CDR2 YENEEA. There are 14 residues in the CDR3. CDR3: CASEEGGGTDTQYF. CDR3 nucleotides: TGTGCCAGCGAGGAGGGTGGTGGGACAGATACGCAGTATTTT. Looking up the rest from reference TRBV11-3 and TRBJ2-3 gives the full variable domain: EAGVVQSPRYKIIEKKQPVAFWCNPISGHNTLYWYLQNLGQGPELLIRYENEEAVDDSQLPKDRFSAERLKGVDSTLKIQPAELGDSAVYLCASEEGGGTDTQYFGPGTRLTVL.

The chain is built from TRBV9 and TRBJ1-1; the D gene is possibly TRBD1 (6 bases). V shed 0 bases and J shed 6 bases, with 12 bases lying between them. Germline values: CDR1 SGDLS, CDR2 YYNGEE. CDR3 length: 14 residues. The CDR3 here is CASSVGGGAAEAFF. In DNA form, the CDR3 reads TGTGCCAGCAGCGTAGGCGGGGGCGCCGCTGAAGCTTTCTTT.

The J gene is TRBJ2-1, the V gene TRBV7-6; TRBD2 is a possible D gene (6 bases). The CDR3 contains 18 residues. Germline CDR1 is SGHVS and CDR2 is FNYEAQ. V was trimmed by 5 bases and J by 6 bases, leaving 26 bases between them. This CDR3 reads CASSLDRRNVLASNEQFF. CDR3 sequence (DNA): TGTGCCAGCAGCCTAGATCGAAGGAACGTCCTAGCGAGCAATGAGCAGTTCTTC.

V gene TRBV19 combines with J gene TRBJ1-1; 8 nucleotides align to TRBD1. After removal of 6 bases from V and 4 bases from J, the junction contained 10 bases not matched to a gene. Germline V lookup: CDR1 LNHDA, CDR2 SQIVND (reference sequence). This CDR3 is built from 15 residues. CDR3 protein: CASRAQGEVGTEAFF. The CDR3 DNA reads TGTGCCAGTAGGGCACAGGGGGAGGTCGGCACTGAAGCTTTCTTT.

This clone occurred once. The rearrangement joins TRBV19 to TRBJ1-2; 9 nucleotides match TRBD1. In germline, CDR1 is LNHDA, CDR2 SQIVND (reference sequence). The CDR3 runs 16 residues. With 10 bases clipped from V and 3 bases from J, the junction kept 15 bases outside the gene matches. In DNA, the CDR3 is TGTGCCACTCAACAACCGGGACAGGGTTTTCACTATGGCTACACCTTC. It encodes CATQQPGQGFHYGYTF.

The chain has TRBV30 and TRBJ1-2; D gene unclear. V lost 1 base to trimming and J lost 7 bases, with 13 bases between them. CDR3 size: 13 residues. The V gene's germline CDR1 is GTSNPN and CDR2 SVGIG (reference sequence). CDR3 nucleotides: TGTGCCTGGAGTGAGGGAGGCCACGGTGGCTACACCTTC. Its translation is CAWSEGGHGGYTF. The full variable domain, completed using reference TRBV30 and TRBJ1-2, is SQTIHQWPATLVQPVGSPLSLECTVEGTSNPNLYWYRQAAGRGLQLLFYSVGIGQISSEVPQNLSASRPQDRQFILSSKKLLLSDSGFYLCAWSEGGHGGYTFGSGTRLTVV.

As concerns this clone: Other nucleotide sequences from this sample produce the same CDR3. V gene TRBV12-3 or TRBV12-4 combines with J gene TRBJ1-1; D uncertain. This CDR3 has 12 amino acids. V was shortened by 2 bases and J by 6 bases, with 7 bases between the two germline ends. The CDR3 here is CASSLLRSEAFF. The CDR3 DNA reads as TGTGCCAGCAGTTTATTGAGGTCTGAAGCTTTCTTT.

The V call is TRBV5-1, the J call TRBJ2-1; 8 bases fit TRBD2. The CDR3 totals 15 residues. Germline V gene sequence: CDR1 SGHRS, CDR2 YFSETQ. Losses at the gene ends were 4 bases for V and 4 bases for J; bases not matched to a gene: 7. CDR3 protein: CASSPGPSGYNEQFF. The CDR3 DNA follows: TGCGCCAGCAGCCCTGGCCCTAGCGGGTACAATGAGCAGTTCTTC.

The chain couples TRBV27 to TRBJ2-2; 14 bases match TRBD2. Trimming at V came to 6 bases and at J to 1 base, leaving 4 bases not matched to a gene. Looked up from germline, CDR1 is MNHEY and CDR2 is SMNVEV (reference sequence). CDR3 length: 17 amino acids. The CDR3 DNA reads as TGTGCCAGCAGGAGACTAGCGGGGGGGAAGAACACCGGGGAGCTGTTTTTT. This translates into CASRRLAGGKNTGELFF.

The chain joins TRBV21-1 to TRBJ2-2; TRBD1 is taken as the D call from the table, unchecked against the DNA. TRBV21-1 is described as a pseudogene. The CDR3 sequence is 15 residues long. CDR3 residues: CASSKEDRGTGELFF. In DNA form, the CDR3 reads TGTGCCAGCAGCAAAGAGGACAGGGGGACCGGGGAGCTGTTTTTT.

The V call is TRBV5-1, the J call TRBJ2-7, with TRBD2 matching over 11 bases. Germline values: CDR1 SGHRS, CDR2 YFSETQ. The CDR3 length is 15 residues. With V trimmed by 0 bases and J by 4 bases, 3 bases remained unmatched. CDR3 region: CASSLVTSGTYEQYF. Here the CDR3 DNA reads TGCGCCAGCAGCTTGGTGACTAGCGGGACGTACGAGCAGTACTTC. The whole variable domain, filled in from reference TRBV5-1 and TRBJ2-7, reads KAGVTQTPRYLIKTRGQQVTLSCSPISGHRSVSWYQQTPGQGLQFLFEYFSETQRNKGNFPGRFSGRQFSNSRSEMNVSTLELGDSALYLCASSLVTSGTYEQYFGPGTRLTVT.

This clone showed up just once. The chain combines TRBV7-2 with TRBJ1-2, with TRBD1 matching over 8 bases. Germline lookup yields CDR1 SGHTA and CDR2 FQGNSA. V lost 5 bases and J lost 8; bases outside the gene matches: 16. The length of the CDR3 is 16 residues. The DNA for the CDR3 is TGTGCCAGCAGCCCCCAGGGGGCACCGTACGGTTCGGGCTACACCTTC. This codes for CASSPQGAPYGSGYTF.

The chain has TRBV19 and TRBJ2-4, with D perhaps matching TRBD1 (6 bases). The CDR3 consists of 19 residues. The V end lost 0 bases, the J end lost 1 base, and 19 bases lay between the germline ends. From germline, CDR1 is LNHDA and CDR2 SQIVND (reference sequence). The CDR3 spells CASSIDLGRGYNAKNIQYF. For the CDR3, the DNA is TGTGCCAGTAGTATAGATTTAGGCAGGGGATATAACGCCAAAAACATTCAGTACTTC.